The T cell receptor (beta chain) under discussion was sequenced for a study of regulatory T cells in long-lasting Graves disease. Study-wide results and limits: Persistent Graves' patients showed less TCR diversity than newly diagnosed patients showed. Among samples with persistent disease, TRBV28, TRBJ1-2 and TRBJ2-5 were favored.

The time point denotes: newly diagnosed GD, antithyroid drugs for less than 3 months. Extracted RNA from PBMCs served as the source of the TCR library. Graves' disease diagnosis followed American Thyroid Association guidelines. This clonotype has just a few counts. What it recognizes is unknown. Germline V gene data show CDR1 as LGHDT and CDR2 as YNNKEL (reference sequence). The CDR3 has 13 amino acids. Trimming at V came to 4 bases and at J to 5 bases, leaving 5 bases not matched to a gene. Arm-PCR of CDR3 regions and iRepertoire HTBI primers were the basis on which TCR beta libraries were built. TCRdb independently ran MiXCR on the multiplex PCR reads; one entry per CDR3 protein. This table holds about 500,000 distinct CDR3 sequences, approximately 12% found once. These sequences were also reported in another study, on T cells in Graves' hyperthyroidism and ophthalmopathy. That report notes: The TCR CDR3 first-round RT-PCR relied on the HTBI primer set.

This receptor was obtained from a woman aged 30 to 39 with Graves disease. The V and J genes are TRBV3-1 and TRBJ2-7; the match to TRBD2 covers 7 bases. This specimen consisted of peripheral blood mononuclear cells (PBMCs), obtained at new diagnosis, from a patient treated with antithyroid drugs. CDR3 in DNA: TGTGCCAGCAGCCTCGGACTAGTTAACGAGCAGTACTTC. Translation: CASSLGLVNEQYF.